This is a list of T cell receptor beta chains from one sample in a study of blood T cell repertoires in COVID-19. Profiled with immunoSEQ multiplex PCR; TCRdb holds only in-frame clones, not every one. The data hold fewer than 65,000 clones, with 79% observed a single time. Input material: peripheral blood. The receptor set was obtained from a man between 65 and 85 years old with acute or convalescent COVID-19. CDR3s include the opening cysteine and the closing phenylalanine or tryptophan. The order of the fields is J gene, V gene, clone size, D gene, CDR3 DNA, CDR3 protein. The D gene is left open where the match is weak. Rows give clone size only sometimes, using once, few, many, or a class for an expanded clone.

TRBJ2-2,TRBV5-5,NA,NA,TGTGCCAGCAGCGTCGGACTGAACACCGGGGAGCTGTTTTTT,CASSVGLNTGELFF
TRBJ2-1,TRBV7-8,NA,TRBD2,TGTGCCAGCAGCTCCTGGGGGGGCAATGAGCAGTTCTTC,CASSSWGGNEQFF
TRBJ2-1,TRBV12-5,NA,NA,TGTGCTAGTGGTCTCTGGGGGGGGCTGTACAATGAGCAGTTCTTC,CASGLWGGLYNEQFF
TRBJ1-2,TRBV30,NA,TRBD1,TGTGCCTGGAGTGTTAAAAGGGGGCGATGGGAGGGCTACACCTTC,CAWSVKRGRWEGYTF
TRBJ2-7,TRBV7-2,NA,TRBD2,TGTGCCAGCAGCTCTACTAGCGGGCGCTACTACGAGCAGTACTTC,CASSSTSGRYYEQYF
TRBJ1-1,TRBV10-3,NA,NA,TGTGCCATCACCGATCAGGGTAACACTGAAGCTTTCTTT,CAITDQGNTEAFF
TRBJ2-5,TRBV10-3,once,TRBD2,TGTGCCATCACTGAGGGACTAGGTGGGGTCGGCGAGACCCAGTACTTC,CAITEGLGGVGETQYF
TRBJ2-3,TRBV5-4,NA,TRBD1,TGTGCCAGCAGCCCCGGGACAGGGCACACAGATACGCAGTATTTT,CASSPGTGHTDTQYF
TRBJ2-1,TRBV7-2,NA,TRBD1,TGTGCCAGCAGCTTAGGGACAGGGCAATACAATGAGCAGTTCTTC,CASSLGTGQYNEQFF
TRBJ2-5,TRBV10-2,NA,NA,TGCGCCAGCAGTGGCGTCCGCCGGGAGACCCAGTACTTC,CASSGVRRETQYF
TRBJ1-6,TRBV5-5,NA,TRBD1,TGTGCCAGCAGCGGACCGGGACAGGGCCAATCACCCCTCCACTTT,CASSGPGQGQSPLHF
TRBJ1-6,TRBV7-3,NA,NA,TGTGCCAGCAGCCCGGGACTCTATAATTCACCCCTCCACTTT,CASSPGLYNSPLHF
TRBJ2-2,TRBV5-1,NA,TRBD2,TGCGCCAGCAGCCCCCTAGCGGGCTTAGCCGGGGAGCTGTTTTTT,CASSPLAGLAGELFF
TRBJ1-2,TRBV20-1,NA,NA,TGCAGTGCTGGAAGATCTAATAGGGGCACCTTC,CSAGRSNRGTF
TRBJ1-5,TRBV28,NA,TRBD1,TGTGCCAGCAGTTCTGGACAGGCTGGAAATCAGCCCCAGCATTTT,CASSSGQAGNQPQHF
TRBJ1-6,TRBV7-2,NA,TRBD1,TGTGCCAGCAGCACAGGGGATTCACCCCTCCACTTT,CASSTGDSPLHF
TRBJ1-2,TRBV28,few,NA,TGTGCCAGCAGTATCCACGGGGGGGACTATGGCTACACCTTC,CASSIHGGDYGYTF
TRBJ1-3,TRBV6-5,NA,NA,TGTGCCAGCAGTTACGAGAGACCTCTAGGGGGTAACACCATATATTTT,CASSYERPLGGNTIYF